Presented here are 27 T cell receptor beta chains from one specimen sequenced in a study of cytomegalovirus exposure and HLA in healthy donors. PCR primers comprised 60 Vbeta and 13 Jbeta primers. The repertoire was sequenced with immunoSEQ multiplex PCR; TCRdb's copy has only in-frame clones and lacks some. This table has about 130,000 clones, approximately 74% appearing once. The sample taken for sequencing was PBMCs. Receptors originate from a male donor in good health and CMV-seronegative.

The chain has TRBV4-3 and TRBJ1-2; the match to TRBD1 covers 7 bases. V shed 4 bases, J shed 3 bases, and the junction held 8 bases outside the gene matches. The CDR3 length is 15 residues. CDR1 and CDR2 (germline): LGHNA, YSLEER. CDR3 residues: CASSPGQAYDYGYTF. CDR3 coding DNA: TGCGCCAGCAGCCCCGGACAGGCTTATGACTATGGCTACACCTTC.

The rearrangement uses TRBV11-2 and TRBJ2-7, with TRBD1 matching over 8 bases. The germline V gene has CDR1 SGHAT and CDR2 FQNNGV. The CDR3 is 16 residues long. The V segment lost 5 bases and the J segment 4 bases; nucleotides outside the gene matches: 13. Here the CDR3 reads CASSPRAQGATYEQYF. For the CDR3, the DNA is TGTGCCAGCAGCCCCCGGGCCCAGGGGGCGACGTACGAGCAGTACTTC. Full variable domain (missing parts from reference TRBV11-2 and TRBJ2-7): EAGVAQSPRYKIIEKRQSVAFWCNPISGHATLYWYQQILGQGPKLLIQFQNNGVVDDSQLPKDRFSAERLKGVDSTLKIQPAKLEDSAVYLCASSPRAQGATYEQYFGPGTRLTVT.

This chain uses TRBV29-1 with TRBJ2-1; D possibly corresponds to TRBD1 (6 bases). The CDR3 totals 12 residues. Trimming took 7 bases from V and 3 from J, leaving 10 bases between them. Germline loops: CDR1 SQVTM, CDR2 ANQGSEA. In nucleotides, the CDR3 is TGCAGCGCCGAGGGACACTACAATGAGCAGTTCTTC. Translation: CSAEGHYNEQFF.

This chain links TRBV7-9 with TRBJ2-7; 7 positions agree with TRBD1. The CDR3 totals 13 residues. Looked up from germline, CDR1 is SEHNR and CDR2 is FQNEAQ (reference sequence). The ends lost 5 bases at V and 3 bases at J; junction bases unmatched: 4. In nucleotides, the CDR3 is TGTGCCAGCAGCCGGGACAGCTTCTACGAGCAGTACTTC. Residues: CASSRDSFYEQYF.

This chain connects TRBV28 to TRBJ2-7; D perhaps matches TRBD2 (5 bases). V lost 3 bases and J lost 9, with 15 bases in between. Germline V gene lookup returns CDR1 MDHEN and CDR2 SYDVKM. The CDR3 has 13 amino acids. The CDR3 DNA sequence: TGTGCCAGCAGTTTCGGCCTAGACCGGGGGCAGTACTTC. This translates into CASSFGLDRGQYF.

This chain links TRBV9 with TRBJ2-7; possibly TRBD1 for D (5 bases). Per germline, CDR1 SGDLS and CDR2 YYNGEE. This CDR3 is built from 13 residues. Trimming took off 5 bases at V and 6 bases at J, with 15 bases between the two ends. CDR3 region: CASSGQGMGEQYF. CDR3 nucleotides: TGTGCCAGCAGTGGGCAGGGCATGGGCGAGCAGTACTTC.

The V gene is TRBV28, the J gene TRBJ2-7, with unresolved D. This CDR3 has 13 residues. V was pared by 4 bases and J by 2 bases, with 9 bases between. Germline lookup yields CDR1 MDHEN and CDR2 SYDVKM. CDR3: CASSSRLAYEQYF. The CDR3 DNA reads as TGTGCCAGCAGTTCCCGTCTCGCCTACGAGCAGTACTTC.

This clone occurred a few times. This sequence joins TRBV5-1 and TRBJ2-7; 8 bases map to TRBD1. Per germline, CDR1 SGHRS and CDR2 YFSETQ. Losses at the gene ends were 4 bases for V and 0 bases for J; bases not matched to a gene: 3. The CDR3 has 14 amino acids. As DNA, the CDR3 is TGCGCCAGCAGCCCCGGACAGGGCTCCTACGAGCAGTACTTC. This translates into CASSPGQGSYEQYF.

The chain couples TRBV5-4 to TRBJ2-7; 7 bases are shared with TRBD2. Germline V gene lookup returns CDR1 SGHNT and CDR2 YYREEE (reference sequence). V dropped 1 base and J dropped 3; count of bases not matched to a gene: 7. The CDR3 runs 15 residues. DNA of the CDR3: TGTGCCAGCAGCTTGAAGGCTAGCGGCAACTACGAGCAGTACTTC. This codes for CASSLKASGNYEQYF.

The CDR3 spells CASSFGNARSGANVLTF. CDR3 nucleotide sequence: TGTGCCAGCTCATTTGGCAATGCCCGCTCTGGGGCCAACGTCCTGACTTTC. J is TRBJ2-6 and V is TRBV18; D not resolved. V shed 5 bases and J shed 0 bases, with 14 bases lying between them. The CDR3 runs 17 residues. Germline CDR1 reads KGHSH; CDR2 reads LQKENI. The whole variable domain, filled in from reference TRBV18 and TRBJ2-6, reads NAGVMQNPRHLVRRRGQEARLRCSPMKGHSHVYWYRQLPEEGLKFMVYLQKENIIDESGMPKERFSAEFPKEGPSILRIQQVVRGDSAAYFCASSFGNARSGANVLTFGAGSRLTVL.

With respect to this clone: In the same sample, other DNA sequences code for this CDR3. In DNA form, the CDR3 reads TGTGCCAGCAGTGAAGCGGGGGGGCCTGGTGATACGCAGTATTTT. Its protein is CASSEAGGPGDTQYF. This chain joins TRBV2 and TRBJ2-3, with a possible D match to TRBD2 (7 bases). The CDR3 loop spans 15 amino acids. V lost 0 bases to trimming and J lost 6 bases, with 13 bases between them. The V gene's germline CDR1 is SNHLY and CDR2 FYNNEI.

This chain links TRBV11-3 with TRBJ2-7; TRBD2 agrees at 10 bases. The CDR3 sequence is 15 residues long. CDR1 and CDR2 (germline): SGHNT, YENEEA. With V trimmed by 5 bases and J by 7 bases, 11 bases remained unmatched. CDR3 in DNA: TGTGCCAGCAGCGAAGGACTAGCGGATTCGTTGGAGCAGTACTTC. This sequence encodes CASSEGLADSLEQYF.

The chain employs TRBV6-5 and TRBJ2-2; weak D call: TRBD2 (6 bases). The CDR3 is made up of 16 amino acids. The germline V gene encodes CDR1 MNHEY and CDR2 SVGAGI. Trimming removed 4 bases from V and 4 bases from J, with 16 bases in between. The CDR3 nucleotides are TGTGCCAGCAGTTCTTTTTGGGCGGGGAGCACCGGGGAGCTGTTTTTT. Its protein product is CASSSFWAGSTGELFF.

The chain recombines TRBV5-4 with TRBJ2-2; possibly TRBD2 for D (6 bases). Between the trimmed V and J ends, which lost 4 bases and 3 bases, there was a span of 16 bases. The CDR3 runs 16 residues. Germline-derived CDR1 and CDR2 are SGHNT and YYREEE (reference sequence). The CDR3 sequence: CASSTYTGDDTGELFF. The CDR3 DNA is TGTGCCAGCAGCACCTATACGGGGGACGACACCGGGGAGCTGTTTTTT.

V is TRBV27 and J is TRBJ2-5; D is unclear. Germline values: CDR1 MNHEY, CDR2 SMNVEV (reference sequence). The CDR3 loop spans 8 amino acids. CDR3 bases: TGTACTGAGAGGCCCCAGTACTTC. Amino acids: CTERPQYF.

Only one count was recorded for this clone. The chain uses TRBV6-5 and TRBJ1-1; D perhaps matches TRBD1 (5 bases). Germline loops: CDR1 MNHEY, CDR2 SVGAGI. This CDR3 region has 15 residues. The ends were cut back, 6 bases at V and 5 bases at J, with 19 bases in the middle. In DNA form, the CDR3 reads TGTGCCAGCAGATCAGAGGCCAATGCAGGGACTGAAGCTTTCTTT. It yields the protein CASRSEANAGTEAFF.

This clone was found a few times. The chain is built from TRBV5-6 and TRBJ1-2; TRBD1 is a possible D gene (5 bases). With 5 bases removed from V and 6 bases from J, the gap between germline ends came to 17 bases. The CDR3 is 14 residues long. From germline, CDR1 is SGHDT and CDR2 YYEEEE. CDR3 nucleotide sequence: TGTGCCAGCAGTCCTCACCTGGCAGGGAATGGCTACACCTTC. It encodes CASSPHLAGNGYTF.

This chain links TRBV4-1 with TRBJ2-2; 7 positions agree with TRBD1. Germline V gives CDR1 MGHRA, CDR2 YSYEKL. Trimming at V came to 1 base and at J to 2 bases, leaving 7 bases not matched to a gene. This CDR3 is 17 amino acids long. The CDR3 DNA follows: TGCGCCAGCAGCCAAGTGGGGACAGCTTATAACACCGGGGAGCTGTTTTTT. It is translated as CASSQVGTAYNTGELFF.

The chain uses TRBV14 and TRBJ1-4; 8 positions agree with TRBD1. This CDR3 has 16 residues. V shed 2 bases and J 7 bases; nucleotides not matched to a gene: 9. Germline V lookup: CDR1 SGHDN, CDR2 FVKESK. This CDR3 is CASSQLGQGSGEKLFF. DNA of the CDR3: TGTGCCAGCAGCCAACTCGGACAGGGTTCGGGTGAAAAACTGTTTTTT.

This clone occurred once. The rearrangement joins TRBV9 to TRBJ1-5; the D is unclear. CDR3 length: 15 residues. Germline V lookup: CDR1 SGDLS, CDR2 YYNGEE. V was pared by 0 bases and J by 0 bases, with 7 bases between. DNA for the CDR3: TGTGCCAGCAGCGTAGGAGTTTCTAGCAATCAGCCCCAGCATTTT. Amino acid sequence: CASSVGVSSNQPQHF.

The chain recombines TRBV5-1 with TRBJ2-7, with 11 bases matching TRBD2. V dropped 0 bases and J dropped 3; count of bases not matched to a gene: 5. CDR3 length: 16 amino acids. Germline lookup yields CDR1 SGHRS and CDR2 YFSETQ. As DNA, the CDR3 is TGCGCCAGCAGCTTGGCAACTAGCGGGAGTCTCTACGAGCAGTACTTC. Its translation is CASSLATSGSLYEQYF.

The chain employs TRBV6-1 and TRBJ1-6; 9 nucleotides match TRBD1. V was pared by 2 bases and J by 8 bases, with 4 bases of the junction left unmatched. The CDR3 loop spans 15 amino acids. CDR1 and CDR2 from the germline V gene are MNHNS and SASEGT. The CDR3 region has the DNA TGTGCCAGCAGTGAACGACAGGGGGGCGATTCACCCCTCCACTTT. The encoded protein is CASSERQGGDSPLHF.

The chain has TRBV6-1 and TRBJ1-5; D unclear. The V and J ends lost 1 base and 5 bases respectively, with 15 bases between them. The V gene's germline CDR1 is MNHNS and CDR2 SASEGT. The CDR3 totals 16 residues. The CDR3 sequence is CASSEVVGVRHQPQHF. In DNA, the CDR3 is TGTGCCAGCAGTGAAGTAGTCGGGGTCCGCCATCAGCCCCAGCATTTT.

The chain has TRBV18 and TRBJ2-7, with D unresolved. The V gene's germline CDR1 is KGHSH and CDR2 LQKENI. CDR3 size: 13 residues. V shed 4 bases and J shed 3 bases, with 10 bases lying between them. CDR3 amino acids: CASSRTENYEQYF. The CDR3 nucleotides read TGTGCCAGCTCACGCACAGAGAACTACGAGCAGTACTTC.

This clone came up a few times. The chain links TRBV7-3 to TRBJ2-7, with TRBD2 identical over 10 bases. Germline V gene data show CDR1 as SGHTA and CDR2 as FQGTGA. The CDR3 length is 13 residues. The V segment lost 5 bases and the J segment 3 bases; nucleotides outside the gene matches: 1. CDR3 DNA sequence: TGTGCCAGCAGCCGACTAGCGGGCTACGAGCAGTACTTC. Its translation: CASSRLAGYEQYF.

V usage is TRBV5-6 and J usage is TRBJ2-7; TRBD2 aligns across 13 bases. This CDR3 contains 16 residues. With 4 bases clipped from V and 1 base from J, the junction kept 5 bases outside the gene matches. From germline, CDR1 is SGHDT and CDR2 YYEEEE. The CDR3 DNA is TGTGCCAGCAGCAGTTCGACTAGCGGGAGGTCCTACGAGCAGTACTTC. This encodes CASSSSTSGRSYEQYF.

This chain connects TRBV27 to TRBJ1-1; 8 positions match TRBD1. Germline V gene sequence: CDR1 MNHEY, CDR2 SMNVEV (reference sequence). Unmatched junction bases numbered 11, after V lost 1 base and J lost 4 bases. The CDR3 runs to 17 residues. CDR3 in amino acids: CASSLLLGRTGTTEAFF. The DNA of the CDR3 is TGTGCCAGCAGTTTATTGCTTGGGCGGACAGGGACCACTGAAGCTTTCTTT.